This T cell receptor (beta chain) was recovered during a study of OX40 agonist ivuxolimab in advanced cancers. As for the study in general: Patients' therapy was ivuxolimab, an antibody that acts as an agonist of OX40 (CD134).

Profiled with immunoSEQ multiplex PCR; TCRdb holds only in-frame clones, not every one. The table shows roughly 70,000 clones, with approximately 80% occurring only once. V lost 6 bases and J lost 0; bases outside the gene matches: 3. Germline CDR1 reads SNHLY; CDR2 reads FYNNEI. CDR3 length: 14 residues. This chain uses TRBV2 with TRBJ2-5; 8 positions match TRBD2. The sample was CD4+ or CD8+ T cells sorted from blood, taken in a trial of the OX40 agonist ivuxolimab. This receptor was obtained from an adult with an advanced solid tumor such as melanoma, head and neck, liver or kidney cancer. The CDR3 reads CASRLAGYQETQYF. CDR3 in DNA: TGTGCCAGCAGATTAGCGGGGTACCAAGAGACCCAGTACTTC.